This entry features one TCR beta chain sequence. Its antigen is undetermined. Sequencing was performed with immunoSEQ multiplex PCR; in TCRdb, only in-frame clones are kept and a portion is missing. The table shows roughly 92,000 clones, with 85% to 90% occurring only once. Germline V gives CDR1 MGHRA, CDR2 YSYEKL. V was shortened by 6 bases and J by 2 bases, with 19 bases between the two germline ends. The CDR3 consists of 16 residues. This sample was included in a study of graft-versus-host responses after intestinal transplantation. In the study overall: All recipients were given anti-thymocyte globulin induction, and tacrolimus and steroids were then administered for three to four years. Study conclusions and caveats: GvH clones appeared in recipient marrow, some first in ileum or blood. Graft-donor T cell macrochimerism in patients accompanied high graft-versus-host to host-versus-graft clonal ratios in allografts.

This sequence was found in a human donor who received an intestinal transplant. The chain recombines TRBV4-1 with TRBJ2-5, with D possibly being TRBD1 (6 bases). The sequenced sample was unstimulated CD4+ T cells sorted from spleen or lymph node cells, obtained before intestinal transplant. As DNA, the CDR3 is TGCGCCAGCAGTAGGGCCCCAGGGGCAGAGCAAGAGACCCAGTACTTC. Encoded protein: CASSRAPGAEQETQYF.